The 15 T cell receptor beta chains below were found in one sample sequenced in a study of cytomegalovirus exposure and HLA in healthy donors. Amplification used 60 Vbeta primers and 13 Jbeta primers. The assay was immunoSEQ multiplex PCR, and TCRdb's table has in-frame clones only and misses some. The data contain approximately 150,000 clones, around 83% of them singletons. What was sequenced was PBMCs. All receptors come from a man aged 50 to 59 in good health and CMV-seropositive.

This clone has a handful of counts. In DNA, the CDR3 is TGTGCCAGCACCAGAGACAGGAACTATGGCTACACCTTC. This translates into CASTRDRNYGYTF. The chain combines TRBV6-5 with TRBJ1-2, with D maybe TRBD1 (6 bases). V lost 7 bases, J lost 2 bases, and 11 bases lay in between. The V gene's germline CDR1 is MNHEY and CDR2 SVGAGI. The CDR3 is 13 residues long.

The CDR3 loop is CASKGQGAHNEQFF. DNA for the CDR3: TGTGCCAGCAAAGGACAGGGGGCGCACAATGAGCAGTTCTTC. The chain joins TRBV2 to TRBJ2-1, with TRBD1 identical over 11 bases. The length of the CDR3 is 14 residues. Germline CDR1 is SNHLY and CDR2 is FYNNEI. Trimming removed 7 bases from V and 5 bases from J; junction bases left unmatched: 4.

This chain links TRBV11-1 with TRBJ1-3, with TRBD1 identical over 7 bases. J was trimmed by 4 bases and V by 5 bases; bases with no gene match: 5. The length of the CDR3 is 14 residues. CDR1 is SGHAT, CDR2 FQDESV, per germline (reference sequence). CDR3: CASSRDRLGNTIYF. In DNA form, the CDR3 reads TGTGCCAGCAGCCGGGACAGACTGGGAAACACCATATATTTT.

The rearrangement links TRBV15 to TRBJ2-3; D might be TRBD2 (5 bases). The CDR3 runs 15 residues. Trimming cost V 1 base and J 0 bases, with 8 bases left between them. Germline V gene sequence: CDR1 LNHNV, CDR2 YYDKDF (reference sequence). CDR3 nucleotide sequence: TGTGCCACCAGCAGAGTGGCTAGCAGCACAGATACGCAGTATTTT. This codes for CATSRVASSTDTQYF.

This clone was seen a handful of times. V gene TRBV6-1 combines with J gene TRBJ1-4; D possibly corresponds to TRBD1 (5 bases). Per germline, CDR1 MNHNS and CDR2 SASEGT. This CDR3 spans 13 amino acids. V shed 7 bases and J shed 3 bases, with 9 bases lying between them. CDR3 sequence: CASTRQSNEKLFF. The CDR3 DNA reads as TGTGCCAGCACGCGACAGTCTAATGAAAAACTGTTTTTT.

V and J are TRBV27 and TRBJ1-3, with D possibly matching TRBD1 (5 bases). Germline V gives CDR1 MNHEY, CDR2 SMNVEV (reference sequence). Between the trimmed V and J ends, which lost 5 bases and 3 bases, there was a span of 11 bases. The length of the CDR3 is 14 residues. CDR3 sequence: CASSRGGGGNTIYF. In nucleotides, the CDR3 is TGTGCCAGCAGTCGGGGGGGAGGTGGAAACACCATATATTTT.

J is TRBJ2-3 and V is TRBV19, with 7 bases aligning to TRBD2. The trim removed 5 bases at V and 2 bases at J, leaving 4 bases unmatched. This CDR3 is 14 amino acids long. Germline CDR1 and CDR2: LNHDA and SQIVND (reference sequence). CDR3 loop: CASSQRGATDTQYF. DNA for the CDR3: TGTGCCAGTAGTCAGCGGGGAGCCACAGATACGCAGTATTTT.

The rearrangement joins TRBV6-6 to TRBJ1-2; weak D call: TRBD1 (6 bases). V shed 5 bases and J shed 8 bases, with 9 bases lying between them. CDR1 MNHNY and CDR2 SVGAGI come from the germline V gene (reference sequence). This CDR3 region has 11 residues. CDR3 amino acids: CASSPTGGYTF. Written as DNA, the CDR3 is TGTGCCAGCAGTCCTACAGGGGGCTACACCTTC.

The rearrangement uses TRBV10-1 and TRBJ2-7; TRBD2 aligns across 13 bases. This CDR3 has 15 residues. After removal of 0 bases from V and 9 bases from J, the junction contained 5 bases not matched to a gene. Germline V gene data show CDR1 as WNHNN and CDR2 as SYGVQD (reference sequence). CDR3: CASSESRTSGRRQYF. DNA of the CDR3: TGCGCCAGCAGTGAGTCCCGGACTAGCGGGAGAAGGCAGTACTTC.

This clone was seen a handful of times. The gene calls are TRBV27 and TRBJ1-6; D ambiguous. In germline, CDR1 is MNHEY, CDR2 SMNVEV (reference sequence). There are 12 residues in the CDR3. Trimming pared 8 bases from V and 9 bases from J, leaving 11 bases between. The CDR3 coding sequence is TGTGCCAGCGCCCCACCGGGTTCACCCCTCCACTTT. Translation gives CASAPPGSPLHF.

For the CDR3, the DNA is TGCGCCAGCAGCCAACCGGGACAGAGGAACTACGAGCAGTACTTC. Translated: CASSQPGQRNYEQYF. The chain employs TRBV4-1 and TRBJ2-7; 7 bases align to TRBD1. Unmatched junction bases numbered 7, after V lost 2 bases and J lost 3 bases. From germline, CDR1 is MGHRA and CDR2 YSYEKL. The CDR3 contains 15 residues.

J is TRBJ2-5 and V is TRBV10-3; 9 positions match TRBD1. The CDR3 covers 13 residues. In germline, CDR1 is ENHRY, CDR2 SYGVKD. V lost 10 bases to trimming and J lost 2 bases; unmatched junction nucleotides: 5. The CDR3 DNA follows: TGTGCCAGTAGACAGGGGGAACAAGAGACCCAGTACTTC. This encodes CASRQGEQETQYF.

In DNA, the CDR3 is TGCGCCAGCAGTGATGACAGGGACTACGAGCAGTACTTC. Translation: CASSDDRDYEQYF. This rearrangement joins TRBV10-2 to TRBJ2-7; TRBD1 agrees at 7 bases. CDR3 length equals 13 residues. Germline V gene sequence: CDR1 WSHSY, CDR2 SAAADI. The V gene end was trimmed by 3 bases and the J gene end by 3 bases; junction bases not matched to a gene: 2.

The V and J genes are TRBV7-2 and TRBJ2-7, with 9 bases aligning to TRBD2. V was clipped by 2 bases and J by 5 bases; unmatched bases: 4. CDR3 length: 14 amino acids. The germline V gene encodes CDR1 SGHTA and CDR2 FQGNSA. The CDR3 is CASSLPGTSHEQYF. In nucleotides, the CDR3 is TGTGCCAGCAGCTTACCCGGGACTAGCCACGAGCAGTACTTC.

The chain carries TRBV15 and TRBJ2-7, with 11 bases lining up with TRBD2. Germline values: CDR1 LNHNV, CDR2 YYDKDF (reference sequence). The V segment lost 5 bases and the J segment 2 bases; nucleotides outside the gene matches: 5. The CDR3 covers 15 residues. The CDR3 region has the DNA TGTGCCACCAGCTATACTAGCGGGGGCCCCTACGAGCAGTACTTC. Translating gives CATSYTSGGPYEQYF.